This TCR beta chain emerged from a study of T cell responses to AZD1222 COVID-19 vaccine. Sequencing used immunoSEQ multiplex PCR; TCRdb keeps in-frame clones, though not all of them. The sample has about 140,000 clones, 80% to 90% seen once. V was shortened by 5 bases and J by 5 bases, with 16 bases between the two germline ends. CDR3 size: 15 residues. The germline V gene encodes CDR1 SGHDN and CDR2 FVKESK. The sequenced sample was peripheral blood, obtained on day 0 of AZD1222 vaccination. The source is an adult in good health. This sequence joins TRBV14 and TRBJ2-1; D gene ambiguous. Written as DNA, the CDR3 is TGTGCCAGCAGCAAGACGGACCCATTCGACAATGAGCAGTTCTTC. This codes for CASSKTDPFDNEQFF.